The table lists the clone carrying this TCR beta chain with many counts. The data originate from a study of regulatory T cells in long-lasting Graves disease. Germline V gene sequence: CDR1 MNHEY, CDR2 SVGEGT. V lost 0 bases and J 6 bases, leaving 9 bases between the germline ends. CDR3 length: 14 residues. HTBI primers from iRepertoire and Arm-PCR of CDR3 regions yielded the TCR beta libraries. TCRdb redid the calling of the multiplex PCR reads with MiXCR, one entry per CDR3 protein. The sample includes under 450,000 distinct CDR3 sequences, about 11% of them seen just once. The time point was: newly diagnosed GD, antithyroid drugs for less than 3 months. The authors made the TCR library using RNA they extracted from PBMCs. This sample was also put to use in a study of T cells in Graves' hyperthyroidism and ophthalmopathy. In that study: Hyperthyroidism in the patients, aged 18 to 65, was newly diagnosed and under 2 months in duration. Uncontrolled infection, other autoimmune disease, pregnancy or lactation led to exclusion.

The gene calls are TRBV6-2 or TRBV6-3 and TRBJ2-4; tentative D call: TRBD1 (5 bases). The receptor's source is a woman aged 18-30 years with Graves disease. Sequenced here: peripheral blood mononuclear cells (PBMCs), sampled at new diagnosis, from a patient treated with antithyroid drugs. As DNA, the CDR3 is TGTGCCAGCAGTTACTCGGGGCAGCGAAACATTCAGTACTTC. Translating gives CASSYSGQRNIQYF.